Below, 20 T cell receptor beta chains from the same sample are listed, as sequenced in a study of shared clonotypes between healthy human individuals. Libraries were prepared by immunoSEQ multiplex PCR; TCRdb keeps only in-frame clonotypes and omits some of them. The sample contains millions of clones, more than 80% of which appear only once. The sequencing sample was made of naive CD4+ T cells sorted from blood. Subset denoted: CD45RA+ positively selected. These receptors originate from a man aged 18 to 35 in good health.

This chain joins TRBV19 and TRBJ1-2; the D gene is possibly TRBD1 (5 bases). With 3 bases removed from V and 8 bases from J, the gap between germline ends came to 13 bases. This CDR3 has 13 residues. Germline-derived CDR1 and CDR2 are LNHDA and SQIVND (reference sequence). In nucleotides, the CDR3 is TGTGCCAGTAGTATGGGACGGTTGAAGGGCTACACCTTC. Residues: CASSMGRLKGYTF.

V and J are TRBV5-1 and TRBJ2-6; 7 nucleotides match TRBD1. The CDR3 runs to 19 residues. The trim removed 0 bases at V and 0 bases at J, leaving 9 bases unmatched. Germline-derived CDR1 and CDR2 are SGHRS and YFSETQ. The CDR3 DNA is TGCGCCAGCAGCTTGGGACAGGGTTTGAGGACCTCTGGGGCCAACGTCCTGACTTTC. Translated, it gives CASSLGQGLRTSGANVLTF.

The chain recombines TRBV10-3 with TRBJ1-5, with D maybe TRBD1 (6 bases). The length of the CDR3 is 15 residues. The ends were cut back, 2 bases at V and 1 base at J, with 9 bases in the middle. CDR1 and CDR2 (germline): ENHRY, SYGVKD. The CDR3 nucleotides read TGTGCCATCAGTGAGAACACAGGGAGCAATCAGCCCCAGCATTTT. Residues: CAISENTGSNQPQHF.

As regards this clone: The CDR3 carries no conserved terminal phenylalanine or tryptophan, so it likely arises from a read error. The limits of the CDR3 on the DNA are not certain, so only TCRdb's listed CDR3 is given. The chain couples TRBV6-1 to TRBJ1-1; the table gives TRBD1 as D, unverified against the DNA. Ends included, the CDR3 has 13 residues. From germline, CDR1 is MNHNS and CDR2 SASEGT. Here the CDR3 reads CASSEAIKQGHSI.

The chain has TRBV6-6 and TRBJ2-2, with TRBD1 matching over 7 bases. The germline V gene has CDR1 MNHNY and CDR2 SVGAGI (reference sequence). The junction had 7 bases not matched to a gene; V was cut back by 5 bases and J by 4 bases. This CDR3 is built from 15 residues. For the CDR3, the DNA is TGTGCCAGCAGTAAAGGGGCAGGGGGCACCGGGGAGCTGTTTTTT. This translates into CASSKGAGGTGELFF.

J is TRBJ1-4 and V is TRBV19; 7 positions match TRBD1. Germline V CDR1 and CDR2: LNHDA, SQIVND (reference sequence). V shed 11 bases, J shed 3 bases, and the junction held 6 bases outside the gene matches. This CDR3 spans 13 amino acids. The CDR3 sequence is CASSGTANEKLFF. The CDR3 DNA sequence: TGTGCCTCCTCGGGGACAGCTAATGAAAAACTGTTTTTT.

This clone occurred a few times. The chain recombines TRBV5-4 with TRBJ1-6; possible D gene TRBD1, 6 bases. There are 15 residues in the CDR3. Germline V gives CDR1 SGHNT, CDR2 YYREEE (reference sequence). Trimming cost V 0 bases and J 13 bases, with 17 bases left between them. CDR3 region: CASSLAGTREGPLHF. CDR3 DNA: TGTGCCAGCAGCTTGGCTGGGACAAGGGAGGGGCCCCTCCACTTT. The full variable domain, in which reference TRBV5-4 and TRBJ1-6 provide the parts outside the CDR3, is ETGVTQSPTHLIKTRGQQVTLRCSSQSGHNTVSWYQQALGQGPQFIFQYYREEENGRGNFPPRFSGLQFPNYSSELNVNALELDDSALYLCASSLAGTREGPLHFGNGTRLTVT.

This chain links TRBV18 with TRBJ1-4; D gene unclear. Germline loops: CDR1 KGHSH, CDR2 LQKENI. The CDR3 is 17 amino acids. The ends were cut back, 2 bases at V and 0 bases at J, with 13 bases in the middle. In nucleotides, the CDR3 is TGTGCCAGCTCACCAAGGCCGGTAATGGCAACTAATGAAAAACTGTTTTTT. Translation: CASSPRPVMATNEKLFF. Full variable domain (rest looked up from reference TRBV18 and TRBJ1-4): NAGVMQNPRHLVRRRGQEARLRCSPMKGHSHVYWYRQLPEEGLKFMVYLQKENIIDESGMPKERFSAEFPKEGPSILRIQQVVRGDSAAYFCASSPRPVMATNEKLFFGSGTQLSVL.

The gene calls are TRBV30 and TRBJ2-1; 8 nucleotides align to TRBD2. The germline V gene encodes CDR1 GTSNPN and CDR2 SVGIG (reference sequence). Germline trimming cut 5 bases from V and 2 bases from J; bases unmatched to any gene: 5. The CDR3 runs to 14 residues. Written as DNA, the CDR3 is TGTGCCTGGGGATTTAGCGGGACCTACAATGAGCAGTTCTTC. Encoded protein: CAWGFSGTYNEQFF.

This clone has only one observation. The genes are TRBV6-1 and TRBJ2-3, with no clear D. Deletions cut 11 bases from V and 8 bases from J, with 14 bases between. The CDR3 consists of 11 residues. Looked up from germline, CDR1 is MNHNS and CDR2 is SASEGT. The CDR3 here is CACRLVGTQYF. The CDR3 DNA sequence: TGTGCCTGCCGTTTAGTAGGTACGCAGTATTTT.

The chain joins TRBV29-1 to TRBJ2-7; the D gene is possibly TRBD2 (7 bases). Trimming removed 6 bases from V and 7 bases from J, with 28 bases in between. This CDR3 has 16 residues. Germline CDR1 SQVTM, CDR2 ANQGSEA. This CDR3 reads CSVRNHPGGARKEQYF. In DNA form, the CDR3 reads TGCAGCGTCCGAAACCACCCGGGGGGCGCTCGGAAAGAGCAGTACTTC.

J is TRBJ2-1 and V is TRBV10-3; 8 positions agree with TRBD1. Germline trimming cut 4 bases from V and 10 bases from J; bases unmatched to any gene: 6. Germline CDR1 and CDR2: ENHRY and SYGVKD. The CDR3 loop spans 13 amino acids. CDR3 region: CAISVGQGWEQFF. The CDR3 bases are TGTGCCATCAGTGTCGGACAGGGTTGGGAGCAGTTCTTC.

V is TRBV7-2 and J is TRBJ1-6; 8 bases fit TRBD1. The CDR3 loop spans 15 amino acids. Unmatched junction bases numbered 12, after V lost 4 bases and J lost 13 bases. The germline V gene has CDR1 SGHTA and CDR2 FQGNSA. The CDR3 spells CASSWDDRGSFPLHF. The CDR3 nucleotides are TGTGCCAGCAGCTGGGACGACAGGGGCTCCTTTCCCCTCCACTTT.

CDR3 bases: TGTGCCGGCAGGGTCAACACTGAAGCTTTCTTT. This codes for CAGRVNTEAFF. The gene calls are TRBV21-1 and TRBJ1-1. TRBV21-1 is a pseudogene locus. CDR3 size: 11 residues.

DNA for the CDR3: TGCGCCAGCAGCCAAGACCGACAGATCCTTTTCTATGGCTACACCTTC. Protein product: CASSQDRQILFYGYTF. The V and J genes are TRBV4-1 and TRBJ1-2, with D tentatively TRBD1 (5 bases). The V and J ends lost 0 bases and 4 bases respectively, with 15 bases between them. CDR3 length: 16 amino acids. In germline, CDR1 is MGHRA, CDR2 YSYEKL.

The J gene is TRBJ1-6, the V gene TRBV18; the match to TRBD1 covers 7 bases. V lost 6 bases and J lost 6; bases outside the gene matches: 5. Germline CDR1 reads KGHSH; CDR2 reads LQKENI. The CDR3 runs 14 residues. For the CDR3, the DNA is TGTGCCAGCTCCTCGGACAGGAGTAATTCACCCCTCCACTTT. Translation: CASSSDRSNSPLHF.

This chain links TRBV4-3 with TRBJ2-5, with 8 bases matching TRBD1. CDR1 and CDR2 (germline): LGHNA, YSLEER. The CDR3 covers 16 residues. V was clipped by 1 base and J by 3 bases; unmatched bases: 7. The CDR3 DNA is TGCGCCAGCAGCCAAGGGAGACAGGGGTTGGAAGAGACCCAGTACTTC. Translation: CASSQGRQGLEETQYF.

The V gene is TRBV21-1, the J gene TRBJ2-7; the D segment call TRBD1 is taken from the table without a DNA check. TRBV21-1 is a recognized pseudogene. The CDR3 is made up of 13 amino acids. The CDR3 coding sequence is TGTGCCAGCAGCGGACAGGGGGTACACGAGCAGTACTTC. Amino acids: CASSGQGVHEQYF.

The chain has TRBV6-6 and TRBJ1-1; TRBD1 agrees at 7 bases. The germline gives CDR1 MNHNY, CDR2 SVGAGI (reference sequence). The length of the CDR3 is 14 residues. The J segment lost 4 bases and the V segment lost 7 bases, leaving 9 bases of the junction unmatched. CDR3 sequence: CASKDREPPTEAFF. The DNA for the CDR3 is TGTGCCAGCAAAGACAGGGAGCCCCCCACTGAAGCTTTCTTT.

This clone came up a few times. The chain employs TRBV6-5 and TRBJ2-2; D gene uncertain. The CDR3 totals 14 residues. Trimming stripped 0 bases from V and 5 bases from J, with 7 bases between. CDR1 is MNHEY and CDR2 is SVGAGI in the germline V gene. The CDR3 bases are TGTGCCAGCAGTTACTCGATGTCTACCGGGGAGCTGTTTTTT. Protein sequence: CASSYSMSTGELFF.